These T cell receptor beta chains were read from a single sample in a study of shared clonotypes between healthy human individuals. Sequenced by immunoSEQ multiplex PCR; TCRdb stores in-frame clones only, minus some. The top ten clones hold 0.35% to 0.45% of a sample with some 2,500,000 clones, 93% of them seen once. The specimen sequenced was naive CD4+ T cells from PBMCs. The origin of the receptors is a man between 18 and 35 years old in good health. Some clones in this sample may be carry-over from other donors' samples. The CDR3 runs from the conserved cysteine through the conserved F or W. D genes are given only for firm matches. Part of the rows lack a size; the others show once, few, many or a class for expanded clones.

j_call v_call d_call clone_size cdr3_nt cdr3_aa
TRBJ2-3 TRBV28 TRBD1 - TGTGCCAGCAGCTCGACAGGGTCTTTTGGGCAGTATTTT CASSSTGSFGQYF
TRBJ2-5 TRBV14 TRBD1 - TGTGCCAGCAGCCAACACGACAGGGTAGAGACCCAGTACTTC CASSQHDRVETQYF
TRBJ1-4 TRBV10-3 - once TGTGCCATCAGTGAGGCAAGGTTTGAAGAAAAACTGTTTTTT CAISEARFEEKLFF
TRBJ2-7 TRBV29-1 TRBD2 - TGCAGCGTCAGGCTAGCGGTCTACGAGCAGTACTTC CSVRLAVYEQYF
TRBJ2-3 TRBV5-1 TRBD2 - TGCGCCAGCAGCGAAGGACTAGCGGGAGTGGATACGCAGTATTTT CASSEGLAGVDTQYF
TRBJ2-7 TRBV28 - once TGTGCCGGCAGCACACTCTCCTACGAGCAGTACTTC CAGSTLSYEQYF
TRBJ2-7 TRBV10-3 TRBD2 - TGTGCCACCTCCGGGGCTAGCGGGAGCCCCAACCGCTACGAGCAGTACTTC CATSGASGSPNRYEQYF
TRBJ2-3 TRBV5-1 - once TGCGCCAGCGCCTCCGGGGGTTCGGATACGCAGTATTTT CASASGGSDTQYF
TRBJ2-7 TRBV28 - - TGTGCCAGCAGTCCGGACATTAGCTACGAGCAGTACTTC CASSPDISYEQYF
TRBJ1-5 TRBV2 TRBD1 once TGTGCCAGCACGGGACAGGGGGGCTATCAGCCCCAGCATTTT CASTGQGGYQPQHF